The clone carrying this T cell receptor beta chain came up a few times. The antigen remains undetermined. CDR1 and CDR2 from the germline V gene are SQVTM and ANQGSEA. V lost 7 bases to trimming and J lost 6 bases; unmatched junction nucleotides: 11. The CDR3 sequence is 14 residues long. MiXCR, run by TCRdb on the 5' RACE reads, gives a single entry per CDR3 protein. This table has fewer than 650,000 distinct CDR3 sequences, about 12% appearing once. This sample was taken from a study of CD8 T cells in ankylosing spondylitis. Study-level points and caveats: Previous work reported some of these motif variants in the synovial fluid and blood of reactive arthritis. In ankylosing spondylitis blood, a motif of seven to nine highly homologous TCR beta variants appeared characteristic. Reported data indicate significant enrichment of disease-linked clones within matched ankylosing spondylitis synovial fluid.

The specimen sequenced was blood, either unsorted or a sorted T cell fraction (not recorded which). V and J are TRBV29-1 and TRBJ2-3; TRBD1 matches at 9 bases. The TCR originated in a male donor with ankylosing spondylitis. The CDR3 sequence: CSAALQGAGDTQYF. CDR3 nucleotides: TGCAGCGCGGCCCTACAGGGGGCAGGGGATACGCAGTATTTT.